This is a list of T cell receptor beta chains from one sample in a study of OX40 agonist ivuxolimab in advanced cancers. Method: immunoSEQ multiplex PCR; TCRdb's copy keeps in-frame clones and lacks some. The sample has tens of thousands of clones; under 85% are singletons. Sequenced material: CD4+ or CD8+ T cells sorted from blood, taken in a trial of the OX40 agonist ivuxolimab. All receptors derive from an adult with an advanced solid tumor such as melanoma, head and neck, liver or kidney cancer. The CDR3 runs from the conserved cysteine through the conserved F or W. The order of the fields is CDR3 length, clone size, J gene, D gene, V gene, CDR3 protein, CDR3 DNA. A D gene is named only where the DNA matches it firmly. Not every row has a clone size; where given, it reads once, few, many or a size class.

14,NA,TRBJ2-7,TRBD1,TRBV6-5,CASSPTDRVDEQYF,TGTGCCAGCAGTCCCACTGACAGGGTTGACGAGCAGTACTTC
14,NA,TRBJ1-1,NA,TRBV5-4,CASSRSAEGTEAFF,TGTGCCAGCAGCCGCTCGGCTGAGGGCACTGAAGCTTTCTTT
14,NA,TRBJ1-4,NA,TRBV4-3,CASSPGDRGEKLFF,TGCGCCAGCAGCCCCGGGGACCGGGGTGAAAAACTGTTTTTT
17,few,TRBJ2-6,TRBD1,TRBV7-9,CASSLGQGASGANVLTF,TGTGCCAGCAGCCTCGGACAGGGGGCCTCTGGGGCCAACGTCCTGACTTTC
15,NA,TRBJ1-1,TRBD1,TRBV30,CAWSPPGQVNTEAFF,TGTGCCTGGAGTCCCCCGGGACAGGTGAACACTGAAGCTTTCTTT
14,NA,TRBJ2-7,NA,TRBV11-2,CASTPTGQTYEQYF,TGTGCCAGCACCCCCACCGGACAGACATACGAGCAGTACTTC
17,NA,TRBJ1-3,NA,TRBV19,CASSARGRDEAGNTIYF,TGTGCCAGTAGCGCCCGTGGGAGGGACGAGGCTGGAAACACCATATATTTT
15,NA,TRBJ2-7,NA,TRBV7-8,CASSQDRSWFLKQYF,TGTGCCAGCAGCCAAGACAGGAGTTGGTTTCTGAAGCAGTACTTC
13,NA,TRBJ2-7,NA,TRBV27,CASSLTSGYEQYF,TGTGCCAGCAGTTTAACTTCGGGCTACGAGCAGTACTTC
12,once,TRBJ2-5,NA,TRBV4-2,CASSQGTETQYF,TGTGCCAGCAGCCAGGGGACAGAGACCCAGTACTTC
15,few,TRBJ2-7,TRBD2,TRBV10-3,CAIRTGTSGIYEQYF,TGTGCCATCAGAACCGGGACTAGCGGGATTTACGAGCAGTACTTC
13,NA,TRBJ1-5,NA,TRBV10-3,CAISGDGNQPQHF,TGTGCCATCAGTGGGGACGGCAATCAGCCCCAGCATTTT
11,NA,TRBJ2-7,NA,TRBV30,CAGVEKLEQYF,TGTGCCGGGGTGGAGAAGCTCGAGCAGTACTTC
13,NA,TRBJ2-1,NA,TRBV6-5,CASSYSRYNEQFF,TGTGCCAGCAGTTACTCGAGATACAATGAGCAGTTCTTC
13,NA,TRBJ2-7,NA,TRBV10-3,CAISGNRAVEQYF,TGTGCCATCAGTGGGAACAGGGCCGTCGAGCAGTACTTC
15,NA,TRBJ1-2,TRBD1,TRBV11-2,CASSLDRGPPYGYTF,TGTGCCAGCAGTCTAGACAGGGGCCCCCCTTATGGCTACACCTTC
17,once,TRBJ2-2,TRBD2,TRBV5-1,CASSPRTSGSVTGELFF,TGCGCCAGCAGCCCGAGGACTAGCGGGAGTGTCACCGGGGAGCTGTTTTTT
14,NA,TRBJ1-2,NA,TRBV6-1,CASSSRTPTYGYTF,TGTGCCAGCTCATCCAGGACTCCGACCTATGGCTACACCTTC
15,NA,TRBJ2-1,TRBD1,TRBV6-6,CASSSRDRVYNEQFF,TGTGCCAGCAGTTCCCGGGACAGGGTATACAATGAGCAGTTCTTC
14,NA,TRBJ2-5,NA,TRBV6-6,CASSPGVGLETQYF,TGTGCCAGCAGCCCGGGGGTAGGGCTGGAGACCCAGTACTTC
14,NA,TRBJ1-4,NA,TRBV11-3,CASSLGRINEKLFF,TGTGCCAGCAGCTTAGGACGGATTAATGAAAAACTGTTTTTT
16,NA,TRBJ2-2,TRBD2,TRBV7-9,CASSSLLAGSTGELFF,TGTGCCAGCAGCTCCCTACTAGCGGGCTCCACCGGGGAGCTGTTTTTT
17,NA,TRBJ2-1,TRBD2,TRBV5-6,CASSPAASGSGGNEQFF,TGTGCCAGCAGCCCGGCGGCTAGCGGGAGCGGGGGCAATGAGCAGTTCTTC
15,NA,TRBJ2-7,TRBD2,TRBV19,CASSMVAGDSYEQYF,TGTGCCAGTAGTATGGTAGCGGGAGACTCCTACGAGCAGTACTTC
15,once,TRBJ2-7,TRBD1,TRBV11-2,CASSLGTGGPYEQYF,TGTGCCAGCAGCTTAGGGACAGGGGGACCCTACGAGCAGTACTTC
13,NA,TRBJ2-6,NA,TRBV6-5,CASSRSGANVLTF,TGTGCCAGCAGTAGGTCTGGGGCCAACGTCCTGACTTTC
16,NA,TRBJ1-3,TRBD1,TRBV7-2,CASSPHRGYSGNTIYF,TGTGCCAGCAGCCCCCACAGGGGATACTCTGGAAACACCATATATTTT
15,NA,TRBJ2-1,NA,TRBV5-6,CASTPGASSYNEQFF,TGTGCCAGCACCCCCGGAGCCAGCTCCTACAATGAGCAGTTCTTC
15,NA,TRBJ2-2,NA,TRBV4-3,CASSPGGLYTGELFF,TGCGCCAGCAGCCCAGGAGGGCTATACACCGGGGAGCTGTTTTTT
14,once,TRBJ1-5,NA,TRBV6-6,CASSYGGGNQPQHF,TGTGCCAGCAGTTATGGGGGGGGTAATCAGCCCCAGCATTTT
15,once,TRBJ2-5,TRBD2,TRBV9,CASTSTSGTGETQYF,TGTGCCAGCACCTCGACTAGCGGGACTGGAGAGACCCAGTACTTC
15,few,TRBJ1-3,NA,TRBV4-1,CASSQSRFLGNTIYF,TGCGCCAGCAGCCAATCCAGGTTTCTTGGAAACACCATATATTTT
17,NA,TRBJ2-7,NA,TRBV18,CASSPGSRSIASYEQYF,TGTGCCAGCTCACCGGGGAGTCGCTCCATTGCCTCCTACGAGCAGTACTTC
18,once,TRBJ2-3,NA,TRBV4-1,CASSQEMIGAGYTDTQYF,TGCGCCAGCAGCCAAGAAATGATTGGCGCCGGATACACAGATACGCAGTATTTT
14,NA,TRBJ2-3,TRBD2,TRBV5-1,CASSLTSGGDTQYF,TGCGCCAGCAGCTTGACTAGCGGAGGAGATACGCAGTATTTT
15,NA,TRBJ1-3,NA,TRBV5-1,CASSLQGRLGNTIYF,TGCGCCAGCAGCTTACAGGGTAGACTTGGAAACACCATATATTTT
13,once,TRBJ2-7,NA,TRBV7-8,CASSLRGAYEQYF,TGTGCCAGCAGCTTAAGGGGCGCCTACGAGCAGTACTTC
16,once,TRBJ1-4,NA,TRBV27,CASSTLGIGLGEKLFF,TGTGCCAGCAGTACCCTGGGTATTGGATTGGGTGAAAAACTGTTTTTT
14,NA,TRBJ2-1,NA,TRBV7-2,CASSPLLDGNEQFF,TGTGCCAGCAGCCCCCTTTTGGACGGAAATGAGCAGTTCTTC
12,NA,TRBJ1-2,TRBD1,TRBV6-5,CASSSYRGGYTF,TGTGCCAGCAGTTCTTACAGGGGTGGCTACACCTTC
15,NA,TRBJ2-3,NA,TRBV4-1,CASSPLPTSTDTQYF,TGCGCCAGCAGCCCCTTACCGACTAGCACAGATACGCAGTATTTT
19,NA,TRBJ1-5,TRBD1,TRBV5-8,CASSLERGTVKLGDQPQHF,TGTGCCAGCAGCTTGGAGCGAGGGACAGTCAAACTCGGAGATCAGCCCCAGCATTTT
15,NA,TRBJ1-2,NA,TRBV11-3,CASSLGGTNNYGYTF,TGTGCCAGCAGCTTAGGCGGGACGAACAACTATGGCTACACCTTC
13,NA,TRBJ2-5,TRBD1,TRBV7-8,CASSLSRGETQYF,TGTGCCAGCAGCTTAAGCAGGGGGGAGACCCAGTACTTC
15,NA,TRBJ1-2,NA,TRBV28,CASSTPGPSSGGYTF,TGTGCCAGCAGCACCCCCGGGCCTTCTAGCGGAGGCTACACCTTC
16,NA,TRBJ2-5,TRBD2,TRBV7-3,CASSSSRLAGSKTQYF,TGTGCCAGCAGCTCCTCCCGACTAGCAGGAAGCAAGACCCAGTACTTC
12,NA,TRBJ2-3,NA,TRBV2,CASSPGADTQYF,TGTGCCAGCAGTCCCGGGGCCGACACGCAGTATTTT
18,few,TRBJ1-5,NA,TRBV28,CASNDLGAPIYSNQPQHF,TGTGCCAGCAACGATCTAGGGGCCCCAATCTATAGCAATCAGCCCCAGCATTTT
14,NA,TRBJ2-2,TRBD1,TRBV18,CASSLGQSAGELFF,TGTGCCAGCTCACTGGGACAGTCCGCCGGGGAGCTGTTTTTT
14,NA,TRBJ1-5,TRBD1,TRBV11-2,CASSPGQAGQPQHF,TGTGCCAGCAGCCCGGGACAGGCGGGTCAGCCCCAGCATTTT
18,NA,TRBJ2-5,NA,TRBV5-1,CASSLAGQDAGLWETQYF,TGCGCCAGCAGCTTGGCCGGCCAGGATGCGGGACTGTGGGAGACCCAGTACTTC
17,NA,TRBJ2-7,NA,TRBV21-1,CASSKLTGQGIVGEQYF,TGTGCCAGCAGCAAACTCACGGGACAGGGAATAGTTGGCGAGCAGTACTTC
14,NA,TRBJ1-1,NA,TRBV7-8,CASSCPREGGEAFF,TGTGCCAGCAGCTGCCCCCGTGAGGGCGGTGAAGCTTTCTTT
15,NA,TRBJ2-1,TRBD2,TRBV5-1,CASSPGLAVYNEQFF,TGCGCCAGCAGCCCGGGACTAGCGGTTTACAATGAGCAGTTCTTC